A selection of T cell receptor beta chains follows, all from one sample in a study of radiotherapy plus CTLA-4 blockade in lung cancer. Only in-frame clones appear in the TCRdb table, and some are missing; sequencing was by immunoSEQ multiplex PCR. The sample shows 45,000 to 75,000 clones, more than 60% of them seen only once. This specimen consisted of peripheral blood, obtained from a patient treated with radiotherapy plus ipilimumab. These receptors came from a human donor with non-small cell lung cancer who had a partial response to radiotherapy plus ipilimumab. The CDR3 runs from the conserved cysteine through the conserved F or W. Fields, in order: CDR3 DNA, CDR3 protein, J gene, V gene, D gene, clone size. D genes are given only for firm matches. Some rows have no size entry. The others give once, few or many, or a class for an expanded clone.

DNA: TGTGCCAGCAGTGAACTAGCGGGGGGGCCGTGGGAGACCCAGTACTTC
CDR3: CASSELAGGPWETQYF
J: TRBJ2-5
V: TRBV6-1
D: TRBD2
size: .

DNA: TGTGCCAGCAGTTTACAGGGGGGAGGTGATCAGCCCCAGCATTTT
CDR3: CASSLQGGGDQPQHF
J: TRBJ1-5
V: TRBV28
D: TRBD1
size: .

DNA: TGCGCCAGCAGTGCGGGACGGAGGGAGAATCAGCCCCAGCATTTT
CDR3: CASSAGRRENQPQHF
J: TRBJ1-5
V: TRBV23-1
D: .
size: once

DNA: TGTGCCAGCAGCTTGCTCCCAGGGGATGGCTACACCTTC
CDR3: CASSLLPGDGYTF
J: TRBJ1-2
V: TRBV5-4
D: .
size: .

DNA: TGTGCCAGCAGTGAAGCAGGCAGGGCGGTCACTGAAGCTTTCTTT
CDR3: CASSEAGRAVTEAFF
J: TRBJ1-1
V: TRBV6-1
D: .
size: .

DNA: TGTGCCACCCGGGGGTTACGGGCTGGAAACACCATATATTTT
CDR3: CATRGLRAGNTIYF
J: TRBJ1-3
V: TRBV15
D: .
size: .

DNA: TGCGCCAGCAGTGGGGGACGGGGGGAGACCCAGTACTTC
CDR3: CASSGGRGETQYF
J: TRBJ2-5
V: TRBV4-1
D: .
size: .

DNA: TGTGCCAGCAGCCGGCTAGGCCCCACAGATACGCAGTATTTT
CDR3: CASSRLGPTDTQYF
J: TRBJ2-3
V: TRBV5-6
D: .
size: .

DNA: TGCGCCAGCAGCCAGGGTTGGATTACAGGTGACCCCAATGAAAAACTGTTTTTT
CDR3: CASSQGWITGDPNEKLFF
J: TRBJ1-4
V: TRBV4-3
D: .
size: .

DNA: TGTGCCAGCAGAAAAACGGACAGGGTCAATGAGCAGTTCTTC
CDR3: CASRKTDRVNEQFF
J: TRBJ2-1
V: TRBV6-5
D: TRBD1
size: .

DNA: TGTGCCAGCAGCTCAGGACAGGGCTATGGCTACACCTTC
CDR3: CASSSGQGYGYTF
J: TRBJ1-2
V: TRBV5-6
D: TRBD1
size: .

DNA: TGTGCCAGCAGCCGCTTGGGGGCCAATGAGCAGTTCTTC
CDR3: CASSRLGANEQFF
J: TRBJ2-1
V: TRBV5-4
D: .
size: .

DNA: TGTGCCAGCAGTCCCCAAAGCGGGGCCAACGTCCTGACTTTC
CDR3: CASSPQSGANVLTF
J: TRBJ2-6
V: TRBV6-5
D: .
size: .

DNA: TGCGCCAGCAGCTCATGGACCGGGACAGGGGCCGTGGCTTTCTTT
CDR3: CASSSWTGTGAVAFF
J: TRBJ1-1
V: TRBV5-1
D: TRBD1
size: once

DNA: TGTGCCAGTAGTATAAGGCAGGGGGCCAGTGGCTACACCTTC
CDR3: CASSIRQGASGYTF
J: TRBJ1-2
V: TRBV19
D: TRBD1
size: .

DNA: TGCGCCAGCAGCCAAAGAGGGACAGGGCCTAATCAGCCCCAGCATTTT
CDR3: CASSQRGTGPNQPQHF
J: TRBJ1-5
V: TRBV4-1
D: TRBD1
size: many

DNA: TGTGCCAGCAGTGAAGGGGGCGCGGTTGGTGAAAAACTGTTTTTT
CDR3: CASSEGGAVGEKLFF
J: TRBJ1-4
V: TRBV6-4
D: TRBD1
size: .

DNA: TGTGCCTGGAGTGTCTGGCCAGGGGTAGAAAAACTGTTTTTT
CDR3: CAWSVWPGVEKLFF
J: TRBJ1-4
V: TRBV30
D: .
size: few

DNA: TGTGCCAGCAGTGACGGACTAGCGGTGAGCACAGATACGCAGTATTTT
CDR3: CASSDGLAVSTDTQYF
J: TRBJ2-3
V: TRBV6-4
D: TRBD2
size: .

DNA: TGTGCCGGACAGGGCTCTGGGGCCAACGTCCTGACTTTC
CDR3: CAGQGSGANVLTF
J: TRBJ2-6
V: TRBV6-1
D: TRBD1
size: .

DNA: TGTGCCAGCAGTTTGACAGGGGATGGTGAGCAGTTCTTC
CDR3: CASSLTGDGEQFF
J: TRBJ2-1
V: TRBV28
D: TRBD1
size: few

DNA: TGTGCCAGCAGCCGGGACAGGGGCTGGACCGGGGAGCTGTTTTTT
CDR3: CASSRDRGWTGELFF
J: TRBJ2-2
V: TRBV16
D: TRBD1
size: once